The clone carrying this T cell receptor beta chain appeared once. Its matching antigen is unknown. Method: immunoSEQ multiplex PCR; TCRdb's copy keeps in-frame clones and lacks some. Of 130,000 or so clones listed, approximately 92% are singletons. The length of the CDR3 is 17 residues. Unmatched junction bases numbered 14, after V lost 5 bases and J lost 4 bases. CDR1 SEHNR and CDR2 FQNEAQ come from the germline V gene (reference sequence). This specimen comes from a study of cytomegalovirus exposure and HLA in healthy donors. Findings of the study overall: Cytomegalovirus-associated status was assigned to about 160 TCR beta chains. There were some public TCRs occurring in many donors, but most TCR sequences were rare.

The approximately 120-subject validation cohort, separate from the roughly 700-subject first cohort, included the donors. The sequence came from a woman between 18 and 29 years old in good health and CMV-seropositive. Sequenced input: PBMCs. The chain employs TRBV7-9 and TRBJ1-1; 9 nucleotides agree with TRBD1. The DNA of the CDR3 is TGTGCCAGCAGCCCCCCGGACAGGGGCCGAGGGGGCACTGAAGCTTTCTTT. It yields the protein CASSPPDRGRGGTEAFF.